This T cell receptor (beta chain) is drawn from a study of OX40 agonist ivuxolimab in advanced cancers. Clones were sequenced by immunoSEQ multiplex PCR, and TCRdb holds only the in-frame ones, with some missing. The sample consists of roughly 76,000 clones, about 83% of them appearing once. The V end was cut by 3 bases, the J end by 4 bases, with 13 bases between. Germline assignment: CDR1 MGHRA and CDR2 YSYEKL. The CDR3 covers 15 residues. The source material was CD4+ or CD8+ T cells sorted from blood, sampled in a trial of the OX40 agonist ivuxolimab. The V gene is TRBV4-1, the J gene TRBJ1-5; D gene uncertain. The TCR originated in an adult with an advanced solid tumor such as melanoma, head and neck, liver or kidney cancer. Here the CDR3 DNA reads TGCGCCAGCAGCCACCCATTACGGCCGAATCAGCCCCAGCATTTT. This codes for CASSHPLRPNQPQHF.